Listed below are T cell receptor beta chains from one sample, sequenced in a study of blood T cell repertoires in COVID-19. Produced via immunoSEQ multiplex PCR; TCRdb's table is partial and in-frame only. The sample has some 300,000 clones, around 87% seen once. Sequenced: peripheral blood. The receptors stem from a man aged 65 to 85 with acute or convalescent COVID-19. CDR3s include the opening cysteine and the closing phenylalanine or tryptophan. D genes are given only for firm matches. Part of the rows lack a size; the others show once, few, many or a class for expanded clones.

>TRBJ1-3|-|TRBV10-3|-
TGTGCCATCAGTCAGGGCTCTGGAAACACCATATATTTT
CAISQGSGNTIYF
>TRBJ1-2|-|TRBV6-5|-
TGTGCCAGCAGCCCCGGGGGGGCGAACTATGGCTACACCTTC
CASSPGGANYGYTF
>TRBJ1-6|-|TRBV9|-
TGTGCCAGCAGCGAGAGCGGTTCGGGGAGCTCCTATAATTCACCCCTCCACTTT
CASSESGSGSSYNSPLHF
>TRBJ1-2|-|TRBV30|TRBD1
TGTGCCTGGAGTAGCCGCAGGGGGGACTATGGCTACACCTTC
CAWSSRRGDYGYTF
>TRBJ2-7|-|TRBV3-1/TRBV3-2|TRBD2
TGTGCCAGCAGCCTAATACTAGCGGGGCCCTACGAGCAGTACTTC
CASSLILAGPYEQYF
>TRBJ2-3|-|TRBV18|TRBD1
TGTGCCAGCTCACCACCGATGGACAGGTACTCAGATACGCAGTATTTT
CASSPPMDRYSDTQYF
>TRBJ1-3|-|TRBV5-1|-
TGCGCCAGCAGCTTTGGAGGGGCTTTGACTGGAAACACCATATATTTT
CASSFGGALTGNTIYF
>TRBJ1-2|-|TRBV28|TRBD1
TGTGCCAGCAGTTTCCCCAGGGGGCAAGCTAACTATGGCTACACCTTC
CASSFPRGQANYGYTF
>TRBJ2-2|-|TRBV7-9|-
TGTGCGCTCGGGGTAGCGGAAAACACCGGGGAGCTGTTTTTT
CALGVAENTGELFF
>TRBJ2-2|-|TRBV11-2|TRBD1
TGTGCCAGCAGCTTAAAGGACAGGGGCGGGTCCGGGGAGCTGTTTTTT
CASSLKDRGGSGELFF
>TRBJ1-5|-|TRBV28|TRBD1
TGTGCCAGCAGTTTACTACCGGGACAGGGGAATCAGCCCCAGCATTTT
CASSLLPGQGNQPQHF
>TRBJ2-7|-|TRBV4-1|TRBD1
TGCGCCAGCAGCCAAACCACCGGGACAGGGTACTACGAGCAGTACTTC
CASSQTTGTGYYEQYF
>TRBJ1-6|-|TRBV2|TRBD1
TGTGCCAGCAGTTTACAGGGGGCGGATTCACCCCTCCACTTT
CASSLQGADSPLHF
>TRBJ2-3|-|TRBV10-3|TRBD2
TGTGCCATCAGCCCCGGGACTAGCGGCAAGGATATGAGCACAGATACGCAGTATTTT
CAISPGTSGKDMSTDTQYF
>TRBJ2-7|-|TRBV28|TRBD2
TGTGCCAGCAGTTTGGCCGGGGGGAGGGAGCAGTACTTC
CASSLAGGREQYF
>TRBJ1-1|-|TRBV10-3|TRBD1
TGTGCCATCAGAGGGGACAGGCCCGCGGGTGAAGCTTTCTTT
CAIRGDRPAGEAFF
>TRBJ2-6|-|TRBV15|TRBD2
TGTGCCACCAGCAGTATCAGCGGGAGAGGGCCTGGGGCCAACGTCCTGACTTTC
CATSSISGRGPGANVLTF
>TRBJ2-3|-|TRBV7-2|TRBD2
TGTGCCAGCAGCTTCGCTAGCGGGGTAGTAGATACGCAGTATTTT
CASSFASGVVDTQYF
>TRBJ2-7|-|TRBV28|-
TGTGCCAGCAGTCCGGCGGGACTGATTATCTACGAGCAGTACTTC
CASSPAGLIIYEQYF
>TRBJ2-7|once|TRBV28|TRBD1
TGTGCCAGCAGCCCAACGACAGGGGGGTACTCCTACGAGCAGTACTTC
CASSPTTGGYSYEQYF
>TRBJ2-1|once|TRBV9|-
TGTGCCAGCAGCTCTTCCCCCCGAGGGGGCAATGAGCAGTTCTTC
CASSSSPRGGNEQFF
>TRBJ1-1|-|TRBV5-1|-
TGCGCCAGCGGGGCGACGGGGGAGAGCACTGAAGCTTTCTTT
CASGATGESTEAFF